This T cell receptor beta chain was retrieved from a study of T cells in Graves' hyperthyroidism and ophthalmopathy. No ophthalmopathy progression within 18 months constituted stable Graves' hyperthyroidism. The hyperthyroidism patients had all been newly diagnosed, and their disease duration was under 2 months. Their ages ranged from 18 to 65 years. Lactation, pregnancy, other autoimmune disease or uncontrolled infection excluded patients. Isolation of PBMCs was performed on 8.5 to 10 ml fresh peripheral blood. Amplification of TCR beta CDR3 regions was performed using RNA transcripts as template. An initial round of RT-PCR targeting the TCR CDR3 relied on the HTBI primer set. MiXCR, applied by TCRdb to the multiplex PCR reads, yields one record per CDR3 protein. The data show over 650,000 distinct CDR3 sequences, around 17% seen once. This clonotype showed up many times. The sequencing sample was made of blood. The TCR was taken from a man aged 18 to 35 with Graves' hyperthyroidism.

DNA of the CDR3: TGTGCCAGCAGCTTAGCGTTTTTCGGGACAGGGGGAACAGATACGCAGTATTTT. Translated, it gives CASSLAFFGTGGTDTQYF. The V call is TRBV7-9, the J call TRBJ2-3, with 11 bases aligning to TRBD1. Germline CDR1 reads SEHNR; CDR2 reads FQNEAQ (reference sequence). The CDR3 totals 18 residues. The V gene end was trimmed by 0 bases and the J gene end by 3 bases; junction bases not matched to a gene: 8.